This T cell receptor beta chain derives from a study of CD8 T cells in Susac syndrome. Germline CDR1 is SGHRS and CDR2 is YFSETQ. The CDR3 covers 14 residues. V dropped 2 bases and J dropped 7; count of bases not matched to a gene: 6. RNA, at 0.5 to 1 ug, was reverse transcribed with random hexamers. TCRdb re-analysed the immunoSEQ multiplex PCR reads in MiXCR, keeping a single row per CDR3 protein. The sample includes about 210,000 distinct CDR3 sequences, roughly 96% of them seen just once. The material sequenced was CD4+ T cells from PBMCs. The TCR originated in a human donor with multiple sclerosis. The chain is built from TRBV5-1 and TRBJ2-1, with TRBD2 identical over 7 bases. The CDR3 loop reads CASSFGQGGNEQFF. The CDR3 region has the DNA TGCGCCAGCAGCTTCGGGCAGGGAGGGAATGAGCAGTTCTTC.